This TCR beta chain comes out of a study of regulatory T cells in long-lasting Graves disease. In the study overall: Antithyroid drugs had been taken by newly diagnosed Graves' patients for under 3 months.

A few counts support this clonotype. Arm-PCR with iRepertoire HTBI primers amplified the CDR3 regions for these TCR beta libraries. Each CDR3 protein gets one entry after TCRdb re-called the multiplex PCR reads with MiXCR. The data show about 530,000 distinct CDR3 sequences, with around 15% seen just once and 25% held by the top ten. Regarding time point: newly diagnosed GD, antithyroid drugs for less than 3 months. The TCR library was made from RNA extracted from PBMCs. Guidelines of the American Thyroid Association were used to diagnose Graves' disease. A roughly 10-milliliter sample of peripheral blood was drawn into EDTA tubes. These sequences were also reported in another study, on T cells in Graves' hyperthyroidism and ophthalmopathy.

The source of this sequence is a woman in her forties or fifties with Graves disease. This sample comprised peripheral blood mononuclear cells (PBMCs), obtained at new diagnosis, from a patient treated with antithyroid drugs.

CDR3 protein: CASRVSSGTGELFF. DNA for the CDR3: TGTGCCAGCAGGGTATCCTCCGGCACCGGGGAGCTGTTTTTT. The chain couples TRBV2 to TRBJ2-2; unclear D gene. The CDR3 is 14 residues long. V lost 6 bases, J lost 4 bases, and 12 bases lay in between. Germline values: CDR1 SNHLY, CDR2 FYNNEI.